The TCR beta chain described here comes from a study of cytomegalovirus exposure and HLA in healthy donors. The protocol was immunoSEQ multiplex PCR, while the TCRdb copy is restricted to in-frame clones and leaves out a portion. The sample includes 100,000 to 150,000 clones, roughly 82% of them seen just once. It was the roughly 120-subject validation cohort, separate from the roughly 700-subject first cohort, to which the donors belonged. Regarding this clone: Its antigen is currently unknown.

Study-level findings and limits: Specificity for CMV antigens was confirmed in vitro for a few of the CMV-associated chains. The listing of 150 to 200 TCR beta chains classed them as cytomegalovirus-associated.

The sample was PBMCs. The receptor was derived from a young man in good health and CMV-seronegative.

CDR3 region: CASSKKRATNEKLFF. The CDR3 bases are TGTGCCAGCAGCAAAAAGAGGGCAACTAATGAAAAACTGTTTTTT. This chain joins TRBV21-1 and TRBJ1-4. TRBV21-1 is described as a pseudogene. This CDR3 is built from 15 residues.